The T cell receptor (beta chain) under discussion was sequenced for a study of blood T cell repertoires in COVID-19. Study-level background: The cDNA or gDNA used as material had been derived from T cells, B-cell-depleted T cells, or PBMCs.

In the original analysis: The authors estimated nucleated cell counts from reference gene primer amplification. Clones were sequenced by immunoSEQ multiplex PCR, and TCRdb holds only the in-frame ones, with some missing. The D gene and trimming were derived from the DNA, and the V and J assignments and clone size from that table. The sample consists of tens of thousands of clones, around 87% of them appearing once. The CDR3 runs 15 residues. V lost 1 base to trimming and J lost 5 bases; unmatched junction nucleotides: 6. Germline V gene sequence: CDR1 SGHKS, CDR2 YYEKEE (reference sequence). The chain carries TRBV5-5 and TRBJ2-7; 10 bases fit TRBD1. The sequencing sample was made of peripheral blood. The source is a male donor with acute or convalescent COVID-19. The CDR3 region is CASSLRWDRGNEQYF. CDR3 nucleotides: TGTGCCAGCAGCTTGAGATGGGACAGGGGAAACGAGCAGTACTTC.